This T cell receptor (beta chain) appears in the sequencing data of a study of blood T cell repertoires in COVID-19. Study context: The study drew acute and convalescent COVID-19 samples from the United States, Italy and Spain. Nucleic acid was either cDNA or gDNA, and it came from T cells, B-cell-depleted T cells, or PBMCs.

Study processing details: Reference gene primer amplification yielded estimated nucleated cell counts. Assay: immunoSEQ multiplex PCR; the TCRdb copy retains only in-frame clones and omits some. Clonal size and the V and J genes are those of that table, whereas D and trimming came from the DNA. The table has around 120,000 clones, 80% to 90% seen once. The CDR3 has 15 residues. Trimming cost V 1 base and J 2 bases, with 13 bases left between them. The germline V gene encodes CDR1 SGHRS and CDR2 YFSETQ. The sequenced sample was peripheral blood. This clonotype originated in a woman aged 65 to 85 with acute or convalescent COVID-19. This sequence joins TRBV5-1 and TRBJ2-7; D is possibly TRBD1 (5 bases). The CDR3 coding sequence is TGCGCCAGCAGCTTGTTACCAGGGCAAACCTACGAGCAGTACTTC. It encodes CASSLLPGQTYEQYF.